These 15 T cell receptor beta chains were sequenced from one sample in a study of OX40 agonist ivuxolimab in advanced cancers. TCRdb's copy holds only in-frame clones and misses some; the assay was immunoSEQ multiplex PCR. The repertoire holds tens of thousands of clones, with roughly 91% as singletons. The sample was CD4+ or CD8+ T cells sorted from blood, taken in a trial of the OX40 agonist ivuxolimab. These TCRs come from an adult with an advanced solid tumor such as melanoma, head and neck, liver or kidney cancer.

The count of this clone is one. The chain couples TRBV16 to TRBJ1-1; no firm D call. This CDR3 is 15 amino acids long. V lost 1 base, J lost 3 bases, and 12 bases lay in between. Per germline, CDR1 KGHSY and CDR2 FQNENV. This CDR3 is CASSQWVVGDTEAFF. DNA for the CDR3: TGTGCCAGCAGCCAATGGGTCGTCGGGGACACTGAAGCTTTCTTT.

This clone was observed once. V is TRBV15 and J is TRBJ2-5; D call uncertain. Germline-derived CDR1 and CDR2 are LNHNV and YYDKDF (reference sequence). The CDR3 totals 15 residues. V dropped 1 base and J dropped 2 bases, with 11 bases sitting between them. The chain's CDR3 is CATSRAGSLQETQYF. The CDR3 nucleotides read TGTGCCACCAGCAGAGCCGGCAGTTTGCAAGAGACCCAGTACTTC.

CDR3 DNA: TGCGCCAGCAGCTTGAGTACAGGCACTGAAGCTTTCTTT. It codes for CASSLSTGTEAFF. The chain employs TRBV5-1 and TRBJ1-1, with a tentative D call TRBD1 (5 bases). Germline CDR1 reads SGHRS; CDR2 reads YFSETQ. The germline V and J ends were trimmed by 1 base and 4 bases, with 8 bases remaining between them. This CDR3 is 13 amino acids long.

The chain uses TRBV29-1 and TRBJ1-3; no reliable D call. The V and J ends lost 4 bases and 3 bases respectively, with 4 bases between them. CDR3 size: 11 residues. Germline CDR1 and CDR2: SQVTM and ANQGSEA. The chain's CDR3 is CSVGVGNTIYF. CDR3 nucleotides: TGCAGCGTTGGTGTTGGAAACACCATATATTTT.

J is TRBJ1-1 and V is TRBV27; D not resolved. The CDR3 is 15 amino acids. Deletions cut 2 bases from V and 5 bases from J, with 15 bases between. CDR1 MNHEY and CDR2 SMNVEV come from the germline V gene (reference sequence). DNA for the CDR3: TGTGCCAGCAGTTTAGAGGGTTTCGTTGGGACTGAAGCTTTCTTT. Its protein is CASSLEGFVGTEAFF.

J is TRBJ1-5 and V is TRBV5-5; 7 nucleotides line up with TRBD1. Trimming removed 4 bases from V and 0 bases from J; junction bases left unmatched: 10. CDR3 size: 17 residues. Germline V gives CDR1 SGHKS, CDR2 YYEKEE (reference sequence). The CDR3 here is CASSLSGTVNSNQPQHF. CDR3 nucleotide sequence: TGTGCCAGCAGCCTTTCGGGGACAGTCAATAGCAATCAGCCCCAGCATTTT.

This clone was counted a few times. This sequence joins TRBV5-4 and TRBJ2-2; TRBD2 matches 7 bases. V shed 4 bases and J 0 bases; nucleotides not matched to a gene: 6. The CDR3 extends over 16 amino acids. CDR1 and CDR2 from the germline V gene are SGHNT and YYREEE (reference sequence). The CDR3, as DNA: TGTGCCAGCAGCGGGGGGGGAGTCGCGAACACCGGGGAGCTGTTTTTT. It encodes CASSGGGVANTGELFF.

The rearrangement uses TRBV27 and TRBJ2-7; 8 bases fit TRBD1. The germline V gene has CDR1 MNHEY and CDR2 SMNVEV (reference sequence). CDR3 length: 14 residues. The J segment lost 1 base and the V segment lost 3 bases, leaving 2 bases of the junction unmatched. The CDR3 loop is CASSFRTGSYEQYV. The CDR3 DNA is TGTGCCAGCAGTTTCCGGACAGGGTCCTACGAGCAGTACGTC.

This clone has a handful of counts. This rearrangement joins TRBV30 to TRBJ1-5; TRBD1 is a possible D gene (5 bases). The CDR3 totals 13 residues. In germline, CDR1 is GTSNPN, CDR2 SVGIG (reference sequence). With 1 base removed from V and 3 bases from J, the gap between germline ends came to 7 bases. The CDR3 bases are TGTGCCTGGAGTGGACAGATCAATCAGCCCCAGCATTTT. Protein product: CAWSGQINQPQHF.

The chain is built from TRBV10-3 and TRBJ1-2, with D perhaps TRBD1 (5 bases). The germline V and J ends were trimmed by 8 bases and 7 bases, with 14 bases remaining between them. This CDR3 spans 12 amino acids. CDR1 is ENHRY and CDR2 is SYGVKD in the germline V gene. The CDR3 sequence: CAIRGQSPGYTF. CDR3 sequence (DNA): TGTGCCATCCGAGGACAATCGCCTGGCTACACCTTC.

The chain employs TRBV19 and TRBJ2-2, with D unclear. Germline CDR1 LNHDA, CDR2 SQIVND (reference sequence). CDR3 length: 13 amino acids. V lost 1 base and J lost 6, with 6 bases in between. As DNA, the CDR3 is TGTGCCAGTAGTATAGTGGTTGCCGGGGAGCTGTTTTTT. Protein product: CASSIVVAGELFF.

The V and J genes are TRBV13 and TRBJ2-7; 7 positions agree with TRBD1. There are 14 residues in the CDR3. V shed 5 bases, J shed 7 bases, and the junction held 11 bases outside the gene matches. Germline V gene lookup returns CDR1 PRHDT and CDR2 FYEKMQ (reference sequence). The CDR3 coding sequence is TGTGCCAGCAGCATATACAGGGGTCCGGGGGAGCAGTACGTC. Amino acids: CASSIYRGPGEQYV.

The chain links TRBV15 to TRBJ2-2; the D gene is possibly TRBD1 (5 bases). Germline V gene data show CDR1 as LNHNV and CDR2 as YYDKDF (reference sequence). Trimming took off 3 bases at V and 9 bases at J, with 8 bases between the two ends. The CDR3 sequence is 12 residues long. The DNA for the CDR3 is TGTGCCACCAGCAGCAAGGGGTGGGAGCTGTTTTTT. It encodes CATSSKGWELFF.

In DNA form, the CDR3 reads TGTGCCAGCAGTGAAATAACCAAAAATCAGCCCCAGCATTTT. The encoded protein is CASSEITKNQPQHF. The chain links TRBV2 to TRBJ1-5; D not resolved. The V and J ends lost 2 bases and 4 bases respectively, with 9 bases between them. The CDR3 runs to 14 residues. CDR1 is SNHLY and CDR2 is FYNNEI in the germline V gene.

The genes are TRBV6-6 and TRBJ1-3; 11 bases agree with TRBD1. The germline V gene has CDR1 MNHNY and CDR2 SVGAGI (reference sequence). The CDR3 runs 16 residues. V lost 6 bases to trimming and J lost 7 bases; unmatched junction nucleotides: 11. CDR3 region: CASSTSRGDRGNTIYF. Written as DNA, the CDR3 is TGTGCCAGCAGCACTTCCCGAGGGGACAGGGGGAACACCATATATTTT.